The sequence of this T cell receptor beta chain was determined in a study of blood T cell repertoires in COVID-19 (dated by TCRdb to 2018 to 2021). Background for the entire study: Samples from collaborators originated in the United States, Italy and Spain and spanned both the acute and convalescent phases of COVID-19. The prospective study material was composed of cDNA or gDNA derived from T cells, B-cell-depleted T cells, or PBMCs. Deeply sampled blood TCRbeta repertoires from subjects exposed to, actively infected with, or recovered from COVID-19 were included in the dataset. The repertoires were released in a freely available public database intended as a resource for research on the immune response to SARS-CoV-2. Samples came from the ongoing ImmuneRACE study (first 160 participants) plus 1,254 subjects from 6 global collaborators. A de-identified subject ID, COVID-19 status, age in years and sex were almost always included in the sample metadata. Where HLA class I and class II types were available, the types were taken from metadata supplied by the sample provider, not from assay-based typing. Study-wide conclusions, independent of this receptor: The quantity of clinical and demographic metadata differed by source and by participant and was supplied without curation.

The immunoSEQ Assay, a bias-controlled multiplex PCR, was used to amplify TCRbeta CDR3 regions from genomic DNA. For the original study's pipeline: The number of nucleated cells in each sample was estimated by amplification of reference gene primers within the assay. To quantify the absolute abundance of each unique TCRbeta CDR3 rearrangement, sequence reads were collapsed and filtered. For each sample, productive Simpson clonality was calculated as the square root of Simpson's diversity index over productive rearrangements. Imported from immuneACCESS, the table was reduced by TCRdb to in-frame sequences with V and J called. These copies leave out some clones; in studies compared against another copy, an unresolved V gene accounts for under half, and the cause of the remainder is not known. V, J and clone size are those of that table, while D and trimming were read from the DNA. Here the sample has 300,000 to 400,000 clones; about 91% occur a single time. The ten top clones hold 1.5% to 2% of the sample.

One collaborating source in Seattle enrolled patients during active infection and followed them longitudinally through the course of disease. Whole blood was collected in K2EDTA tubes by collaborating institutions according to the institutions' own protocols. For TCRbeta analysis, collaborators shipped samples in one of three forms: frozen whole blood, isolated PBMCs, or DNA extracted from either of those sample types. Concerning this clone: The clone's antigen remains unknown. The input lacks base qualities; no much larger clone sits a single base away.

From cysteine to phenylalanine, the CDR3 is 14 amino acids long. The CDR3 DNA has 42 bases and is translated from base 1. V is cut by 7 bases and J by 1 base, and the space between the germline ends is 10 bases. CDR1 and CDR2, per the germline V gene, are SNHLY and FYNNEI. The sequence is built from TRBV2 and TRBJ2-2; the D gene is possibly TRBD1, with 6 bases matching. This sequence originates from a woman aged 25 to 45 with COVID-19, enrolled during active disease. Material for sequencing was peripheral blood. The CDR3 amino acid sequence is: CASTRTENTGELFF. The sequence in DNA is TGTGCCAGCACCAGGACAGAGAACACCGGGGAGCTGTTTTTT.